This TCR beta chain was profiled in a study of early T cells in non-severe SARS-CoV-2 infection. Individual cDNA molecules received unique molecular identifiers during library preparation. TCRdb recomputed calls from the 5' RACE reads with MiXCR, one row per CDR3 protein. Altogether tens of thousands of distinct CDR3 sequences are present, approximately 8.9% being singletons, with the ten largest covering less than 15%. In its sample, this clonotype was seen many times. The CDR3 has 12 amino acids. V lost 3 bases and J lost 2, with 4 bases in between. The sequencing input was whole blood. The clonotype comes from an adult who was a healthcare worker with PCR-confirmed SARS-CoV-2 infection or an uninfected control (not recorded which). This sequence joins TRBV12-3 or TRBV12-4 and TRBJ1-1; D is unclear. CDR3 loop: CASSFFNTEAFF. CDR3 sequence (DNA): TGTGCCAGCAGTTTTTTCAACACTGAAGCTTTCTTT.